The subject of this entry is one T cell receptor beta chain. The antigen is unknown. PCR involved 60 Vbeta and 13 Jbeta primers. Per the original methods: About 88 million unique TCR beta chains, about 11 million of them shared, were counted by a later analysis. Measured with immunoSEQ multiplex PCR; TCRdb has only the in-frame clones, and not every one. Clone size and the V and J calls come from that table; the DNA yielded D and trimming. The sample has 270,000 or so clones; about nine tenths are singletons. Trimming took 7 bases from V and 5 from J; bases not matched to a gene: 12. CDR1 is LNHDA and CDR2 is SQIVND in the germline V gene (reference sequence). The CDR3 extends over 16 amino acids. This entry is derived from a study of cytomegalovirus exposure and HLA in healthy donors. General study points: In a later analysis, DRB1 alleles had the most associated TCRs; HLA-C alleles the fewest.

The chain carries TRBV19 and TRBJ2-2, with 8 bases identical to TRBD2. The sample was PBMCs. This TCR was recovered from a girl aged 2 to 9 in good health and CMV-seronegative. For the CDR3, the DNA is TGTGCCAGTATCACCCGCGGGGGGCTAGGGACCGGGGAGCTGTTTTTT. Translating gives CASITRGGLGTGELFF.